The present entry profiles one T cell receptor (beta chain) with its context. This sample also contains other DNA sequences that code for the same CDR3. Clones were read by immunoSEQ multiplex PCR, and TCRdb kept only the in-frame ones, dropping some. The sample lists over 60,000 clones, around two thirds occurring once. Trimming stripped 5 bases from V and 2 bases from J, with 10 bases between. Germline V CDR1 and CDR2: PRHDT, FYEKMQ (reference sequence). The CDR3 sequence is 14 residues long. This specimen comes from a study of T cells in tumors after PD-1 blockade. The clonotype was recovered from a human donor with basal cell carcinoma. This sequence joins TRBV13 and TRBJ1-3; TRBD1 might be the D (5 bases). Sample: PBMCs, taken after anti-PD-1 treatment. The DNA of the CDR3 is TGTGCCAGCAGCCTCCGGACAACTGGAAACACCATATATTTT. Protein: CASSLRTTGNTIYF.